What follows describes a single TCR beta chain. The antigen is undetermined. Using immunoSEQ multiplex PCR, the repertoire was profiled, and TCRdb retains in-frame clones only, with some absent. The sample consists of tens of thousands of clones, about 92% of them appearing once. This sample is part of a study of chemoradiotherapy in HPV16-positive cancers. Study results and caveats: For HPV16-positive patients, expanding HPV-responsive T cells associated with longer recurrence-free survival. Candidate HPV-specific clones and E7-related TCR motifs grew in tumor during treatment.

The source was blood, collected from a patient who underwent chemoradiotherapy. The TCR was taken from a human donor with HPV-associated anogenital cancer.

CDR3 protein: CASSLVGGRNQETQYF. CDR3 DNA sequence: TGTGCCAGCAGCTTAGTGGGCGGGAGGAATCAAGAGACCCAGTACTTC. The chain joins TRBV7-2 to TRBJ2-5; 8 bases agree with TRBD2. This CDR3 has 16 amino acids. Germline assignment: CDR1 SGHTA and CDR2 FQGNSA. The trim removed 1 base at V and 2 bases at J, leaving 6 bases unmatched.